The T cell receptor beta chain under discussion was sequenced for a study of early T cells in non-severe SARS-CoV-2 infection. The CDR3 is 13 residues long. V gave up 6 bases and J gave up 4 bases; unmatched junction bases: 3. The germline gives CDR1 SGHTA, CDR2 FQGNSA. TCRdb reanalysed the 5' RACE reads using MiXCR and keeps one entry per CDR3 protein. The sample has tens of thousands of distinct CDR3 sequences; approximately 12% are singletons. This clonotype appeared many times. The sequence came from an adult who was a healthcare worker with PCR-confirmed SARS-CoV-2 infection or an uninfected control (not recorded which). The sequencing sample was made of whole blood. This chain joins TRBV7-2 and TRBJ2-5; 9 nucleotides line up with TRBD2. CDR3 sequence (DNA): TGTGCCAGCAGACCAGCGGGAGGAGAGACCCAGTACTTC. This encodes CASRPAGGETQYF.